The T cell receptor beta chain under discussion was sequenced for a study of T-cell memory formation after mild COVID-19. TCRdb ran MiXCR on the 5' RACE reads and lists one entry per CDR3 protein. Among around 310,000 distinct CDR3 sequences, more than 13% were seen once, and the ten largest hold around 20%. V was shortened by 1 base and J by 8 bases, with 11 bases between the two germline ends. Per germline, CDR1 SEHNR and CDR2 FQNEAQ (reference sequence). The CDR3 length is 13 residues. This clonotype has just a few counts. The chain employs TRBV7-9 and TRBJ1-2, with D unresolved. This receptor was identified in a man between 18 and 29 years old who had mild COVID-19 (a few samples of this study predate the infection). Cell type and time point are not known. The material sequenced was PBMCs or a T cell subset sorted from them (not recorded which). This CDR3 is CASSLDAGRGYTF. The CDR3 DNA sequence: TGTGCCAGCAGCTTAGATGCGGGGAGAGGCTACACCTTC.